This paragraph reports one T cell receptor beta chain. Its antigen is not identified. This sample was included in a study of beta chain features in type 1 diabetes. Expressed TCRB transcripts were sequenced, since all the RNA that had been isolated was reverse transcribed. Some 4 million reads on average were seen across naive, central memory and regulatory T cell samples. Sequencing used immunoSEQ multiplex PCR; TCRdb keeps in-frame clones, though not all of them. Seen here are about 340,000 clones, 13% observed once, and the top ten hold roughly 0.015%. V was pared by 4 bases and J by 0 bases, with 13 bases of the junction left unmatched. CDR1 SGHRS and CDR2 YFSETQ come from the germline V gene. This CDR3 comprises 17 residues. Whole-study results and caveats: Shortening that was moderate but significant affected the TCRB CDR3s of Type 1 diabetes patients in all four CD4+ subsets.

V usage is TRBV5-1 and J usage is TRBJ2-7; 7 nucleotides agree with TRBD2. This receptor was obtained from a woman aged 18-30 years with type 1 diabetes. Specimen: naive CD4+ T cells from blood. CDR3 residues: CASSPLGLADSSYEQYF. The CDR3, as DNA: TGCGCCAGCAGCCCTCTTGGCCTAGCGGATAGCTCCTACGAGCAGTACTTC.